A single sample is the source of the 6 T cell receptor beta chains below, sequenced in a study of cytomegalovirus exposure and HLA in healthy donors. Produced via immunoSEQ multiplex PCR; TCRdb's table is partial and in-frame only. Among about 300,000 clones listed, around 87% were seen once. The sequencing input was PBMCs. The receptors were sampled from a woman younger than 35 in good health and CMV-seronegative.

CDR3 amino acids: CASSLVSREGDTQYF. As DNA, the CDR3 is TGTGCCAGCAGCTTAGTATCGCGGGAAGGAGATACGCAGTATTTT. The V and J genes are TRBV7-8 and TRBJ2-3; D might be TRBD2 (6 bases). The V end lost 1 base, the J end lost 5 bases, and 13 bases lay between the germline ends. The CDR3 runs 15 residues. Germline V lookup: CDR1 SGHVS, CDR2 FQNEAQ. Combining the CDR3 with reference TRBV7-8 and TRBJ2-3 gives the whole variable domain GAGVSQSPRYKVAKRGQDVALRCDPISGHVSLFWYQQALGQGPEFLTYFQNEAQLDKSGLPSDRFFAERPEGSVSTLKIQRTQQEDSAVYLCASSLVSREGDTQYFGPGTRLTVL.

The genes are TRBV9 and TRBJ2-3, with a tentative D call TRBD2 (6 bases). The CDR3 runs to 15 residues. CDR1 and CDR2 (germline): SGDLS, YYNGEE. V gave up 1 base and J gave up 3 bases, with 12 bases separating them. CDR3: CASSVRGGRTDTQYF. The CDR3 DNA sequence: TGTGCCAGCAGCGTAAGGGGAGGTAGAACAGATACGCAGTATTTT.

This chain connects TRBV5-1 to TRBJ1-1, with D perhaps matching TRBD1 (6 bases). Per germline, CDR1 SGHRS and CDR2 YFSETQ. The CDR3 covers 13 residues. Between the trimmed V and J ends, which lost 4 bases and 4 bases, there was a span of 11 bases. For the CDR3, the DNA is TGCGCCAGCAGCCTACAGGGTGGCACTGAAGCTTTCTTT. Protein product: CASSLQGGTEAFF.

The V gene is TRBV5-8, the J gene TRBJ1-4, with 7 bases aligning to TRBD1. The junction had 3 bases not matched to a gene; V was cut back by 0 bases and J by 1 base. This CDR3 comprises 16 residues. Germline CDR1 SGHTS, CDR2 YDEGEE. CDR3 bases: TGTGCCAGCAGCTTGGGTCACAGGGGAACTAATGAAAAACTGTTTTTT. Translating gives CASSLGHRGTNEKLFF.

The rearrangement uses TRBV30 and TRBJ1-1, with D possibly matching TRBD1 (5 bases). V was pared by 4 bases and J by 3 bases, with 12 bases between. Germline lookup yields CDR1 GTSNPN and CDR2 SVGIG (reference sequence). The CDR3 spans 13 residues. The CDR3 protein is CAWNLGGDTEAFF. CDR3 sequence (DNA): TGTGCCTGGAATCTTGGGGGGGACACTGAAGCTTTCTTT.

The chain combines TRBV11-2 with TRBJ2-1; perhaps TRBD2 as D (5 bases). CDR1 is SGHAT, CDR2 FQNNGV, per germline. Between the trimmed V and J ends, which lost 1 base and 11 bases, there was a span of 9 bases. CDR3 size: 12 residues. CDR3 amino acids: CASSLVAGKQFF. In nucleotides, the CDR3 is TGTGCCAGCAGCTTAGTTGCCGGGAAGCAGTTCTTC.